Listed below are T cell receptor beta chains from one sample, sequenced in a study of shared clonotypes between healthy human individuals. Here immunoSEQ multiplex PCR was the method, and the copy in TCRdb shows in-frame clones only, minus some. The sample has around 95,000 clones; under 80% are singletons. Sequences were obtained from memory CD8+ T cells sorted from blood. These TCRs come from a young man in good health. The CDR3 runs from the conserved cysteine through the conserved F or W. A D gene is named only where the DNA matches it firmly. Size tells how often a clone was seen (once, few, many) or the class of an expanded clone, and some rows leave it out.

V	J	size	D	CDR3	DNA
TRBV7-2	TRBJ2-3	once	TRBD2	CASSLIAGAADTQYF	TGTGCCAGCAGCTTGATAGCGGGTGCTGCAGATACGCAGTATTTT
TRBV28	TRBJ2-2	-	TRBD2	CASRPLKGSGSINTGELFF	TGTGCCAGCAGACCTTTAAAGGGTAGCGGGAGTATCAACACCGGGGAGCTGTTTTTT
TRBV5-4	TRBJ2-2	many	-	CASSLRDGTGELFF	TGTGCCAGCAGCTTGCGGGACGGAACCGGGGAGCTGTTTTTT
TRBV7-2	TRBJ2-5	-	-	CASTRSPGLETQYF	TGTGCCAGCACCCGATCCCCCGGGCTAGAGACCCAGTACTTC
TRBV5-1	TRBJ2-2	-	-	CASSLGPPGSTGELFF	TGCGCCAGCAGCTTGGGACCACCCGGTAGCACCGGGGAGCTGTTTTTT
TRBV5-6	TRBJ1-5	-	-	CASSSTRDRGSNQPQHF	TGTGCCAGCAGCTCCACCCGGGATAGGGGGTCCAATCAGCCCCAGCATTTT
TRBV5-5	TRBJ1-4	-	-	CASSLELQMAQKLFF	TGTGCCAGCAGCTTGGAGTTGCAGATGGCGCAAAAACTGTTTTTT
TRBV14	TRBJ2-7	-	-	CASSQEMGPNFGAYEQYF	TGTGCCAGCAGCCAAGAAATGGGGCCTAATTTCGGGGCCTACGAGCAGTACTTC
TRBV7-6	TRBJ2-5	-	-	CASSPKNGFRETQYF	TGTGCCAGCAGCCCCAAGAACGGGTTCCGAGAGACCCAGTACTTC
TRBV25-1	TRBJ1-1	-	TRBD1	CASSERGGERATEAFF	TGTGCCAGCAGTGAGCGAGGGGGCGAGCGAGCCACTGAAGCTTTCTTT
TRBV28	TRBJ2-7	-	TRBD2	CASSSLGPLVTSGNGALVGVWYF	TGTGCCAGCAGTTCGTTAGGACCCCTTGTGACTAGCGGGAACGGGGCACTTGTCGGTGTATGGTACTTC
TRBV13	TRBJ2-6	-	-	CASSLSASGANVLTF	TGTGCCAGCAGCCTCAGCGCATCTGGGGCCAACGTCCTGACTTTC
TRBV29-1	TRBJ2-7	-	-	CSVAHSDPFYEQYF	TGCAGCGTCGCGCACTCGGACCCCTTCTACGAGCAGTACTTC
TRBV28	TRBJ2-5	-	-	CASSLYKQRETQYF	TGTGCCAGCAGTTTATACAAGCAACGGGAGACCCAGTACTTC
TRBV11-2	TRBJ2-3	-	-	CASSFVGTDTQYF	TGTGCCAGCAGCTTCGTCGGCACAGATACGCAGTATTTT
TRBV29-1	TRBJ1-1	-	-	CSVSAGPTEAFF	TGCAGCGTTTCGGCAGGGCCCACTGAAGCTTTCTTT
TRBV6-1	TRBJ1-2	many	-	CASSEFSGTYGYTF	TGTGCCAGCAGTGAATTTTCAGGGACCTATGGCTACACCTTC
TRBV7-6	TRBJ2-3	once	TRBD2	CASSLAASGSTDTQYF	TGTGCCAGCAGCTTAGCGGCTAGCGGGAGCACAGATACGCAGTATTTT
TRBV9	TRBJ2-3	-	TRBD2	CASSVSGSETDTQYF	TGTGCCAGCAGCGTAAGCGGGAGTGAGACAGATACGCAGTATTTT
TRBV6-6	TRBJ1-5	few	-	CASSPPAGEEQPQHF	TGTGCCAGCAGTCCCCCTGCAGGGGAGGAACAGCCCCAGCATTTT
TRBV10-3	TRBJ2-3	once	TRBD2	CAIKAGQGTGLAGVPTDTQYF	TGTGCCATCAAGGCGGGACAGGGGACGGGACTAGCGGGAGTCCCCACAGATACGCAGTATTTT
TRBV13	TRBJ2-2	-	-	CASSTQTGELFF	TGTGCCAGCAGCACCCAAACCGGGGAGCTGTTTTTT
TRBV28	TRBJ2-1	once	TRBD2	CASSLGLADNNEQFF	TGTGCCAGCAGTTTGGGACTAGCGGACAACAATGAGCAGTTCTTC
TRBV28	TRBJ1-3	-	-	CASSLWWSGGQGAGNTIYF	TGTGCCAGCAGTTTGTGGTGGTCCGGGGGCCAAGGTGCAGGAAACACCATATATTTT
TRBV5-4	TRBJ2-7	-	-	CASGTGTPYEQYF	TGTGCCAGCGGAACAGGGACCCCCTACGAGCAGTACTTC
TRBV4-1	TRBJ2-7	once	-	CASSQDQVSSYEQYF	TGCGCCAGCAGCCAAGATCAGGTTAGCTCCTACGAGCAGTACTTC
TRBV6-1	TRBJ1-2	-	-	CASSRGESYGYTF	TGTGCCAGCAGTAGAGGGGAGAGCTATGGCTACACCTTC
TRBV7-2	TRBJ1-4	once	TRBD1	CASSANDRGDEKLFF	TGTGCCAGCAGCGCGAACGACAGGGGTGACGAAAAACTGTTTTTT
TRBV7-3	TRBJ2-1	-	TRBD1	CASSLGTGVLNEQFF	TGTGCCAGCAGCTTAGGTACAGGGGTACTCAATGAGCAGTTCTTC
TRBV30	TRBJ2-7	-	-	CAWSAQGYEQYF	TGTGCCTGGAGTGCTCAGGGCTACGAGCAGTACTTC
TRBV16	TRBJ1-3	-	-	CASSQLGNTIYF	TGTGCCAGCAGCCAACTTGGAAACACCATATATTTT
TRBV7-7	TRBJ2-2	-	-	CASSPDSGELFF	TGTGCTAGCAGCCCGGACAGCGGGGAGCTGTTTTTT
TRBV10-3	TRBJ2-2	few	-	CASLQNTGELFF	TGTGCCAGTTTACAGAACACCGGGGAGCTGTTTTTT
TRBV7-8	TRBJ1-2	-	-	CASSLVGHGYTF	TGTGCCAGCAGCTTAGTCGGGCATGGCTACACCTTC
TRBV6-6	TRBJ2-1	-	TRBD1	CASSYIRTGNNEQFF	TGTGCCAGCAGTTACATCCGGACAGGGAACAATGAGCAGTTCTTC
TRBV10-3	TRBJ2-3	-	-	CATVAGVGYPHLDTQYF	TGTGCCACTGTGGCCGGAGTTGGCTACCCCCACCTAGATACGCAGTATTTT
TRBV4-1	TRBJ2-1	-	TRBD2	CASSQDLLAGGYEQFF	TGCGCCAGCAGCCAAGATCTACTAGCGGGAGGGTATGAGCAGTTCTTC